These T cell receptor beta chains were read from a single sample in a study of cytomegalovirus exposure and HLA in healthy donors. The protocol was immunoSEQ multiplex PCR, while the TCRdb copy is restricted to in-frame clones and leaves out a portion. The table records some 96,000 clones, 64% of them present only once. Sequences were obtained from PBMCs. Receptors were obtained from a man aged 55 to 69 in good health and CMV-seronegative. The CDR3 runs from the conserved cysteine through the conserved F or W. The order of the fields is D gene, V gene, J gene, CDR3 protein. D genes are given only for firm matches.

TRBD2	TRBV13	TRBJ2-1	CASSLDRRSMSGGNLSYNEQFF
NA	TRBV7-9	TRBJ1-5	CASSFSGGDQPQHF
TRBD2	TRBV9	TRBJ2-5	CASSVGAGGPRETQYF
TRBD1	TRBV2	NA	CASSPRTGSYEQYF
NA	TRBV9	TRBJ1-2	CASSSQGGGSYGYTF
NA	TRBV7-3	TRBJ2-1	CASSYGGVRSYNEQFF
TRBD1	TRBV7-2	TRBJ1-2	CASSLAGQGEYGYTF
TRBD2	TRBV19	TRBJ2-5	CASSRALLAGGQETQYF
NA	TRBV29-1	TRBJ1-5	CSVEVGVGQPQHF
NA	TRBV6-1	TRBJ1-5	CASSDGANQPQHF
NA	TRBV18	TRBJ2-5	CASSPLRDQETQYF
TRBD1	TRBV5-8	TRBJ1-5	CASSYGQGGNQPQHF
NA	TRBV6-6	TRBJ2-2	CASSGLGGHGELFF
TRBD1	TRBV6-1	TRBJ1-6	CASIGQGGSPLHF
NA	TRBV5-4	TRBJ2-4	CASSLALSGVKNIQYF
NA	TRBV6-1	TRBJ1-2	CASSPGGLGYGYTF
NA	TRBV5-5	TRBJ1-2	CASSLFSLLEGYTF
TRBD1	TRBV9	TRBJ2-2	CAGSPGTGTNGELFF